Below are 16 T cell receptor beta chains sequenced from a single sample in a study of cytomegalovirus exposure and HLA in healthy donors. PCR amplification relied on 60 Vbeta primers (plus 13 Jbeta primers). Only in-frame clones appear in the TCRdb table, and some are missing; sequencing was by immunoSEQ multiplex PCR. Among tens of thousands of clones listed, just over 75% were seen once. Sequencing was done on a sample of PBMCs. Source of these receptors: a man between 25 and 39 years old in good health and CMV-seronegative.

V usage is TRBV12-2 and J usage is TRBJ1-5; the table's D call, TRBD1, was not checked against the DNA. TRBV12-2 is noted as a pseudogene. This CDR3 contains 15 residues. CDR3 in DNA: TGTGCAAGTCGCCCCGACAGGGGGCGGAATCAGCCCCAGCATTTT. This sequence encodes CASRPDRGRNQPQHF.

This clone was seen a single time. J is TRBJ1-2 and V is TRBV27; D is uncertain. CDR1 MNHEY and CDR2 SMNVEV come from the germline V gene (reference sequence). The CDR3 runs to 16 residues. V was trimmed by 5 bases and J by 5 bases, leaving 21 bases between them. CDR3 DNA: TGTGCCAGCAGTCACCGGATTGCCGACCCTAGTTATGGCTACACCTTC. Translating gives CASSHRIADPSYGYTF.

The CDR3 spells CASSLTENQPQHF. Here the CDR3 DNA reads TGCGCCAGCAGCCTGACAGAGAATCAGCCCCAGCATTTT. The V call is TRBV5-1, the J call TRBJ1-5, with D possibly TRBD1 on 5 matching bases. The length of the CDR3 is 13 residues. Germline V gives CDR1 SGHRS, CDR2 YFSETQ. The V gene lost 4 bases and the J gene lost 4 bases, with 9 bases spanning the gap.

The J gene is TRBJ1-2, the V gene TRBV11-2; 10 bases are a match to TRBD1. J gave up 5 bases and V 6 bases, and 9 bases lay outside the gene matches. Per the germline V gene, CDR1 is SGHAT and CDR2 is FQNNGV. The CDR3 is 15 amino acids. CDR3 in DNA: TGTGCCAGCAGGAGGACAGGGGGACCCGTTTATGGCTACACCTTC. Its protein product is CASRRTGGPVYGYTF.

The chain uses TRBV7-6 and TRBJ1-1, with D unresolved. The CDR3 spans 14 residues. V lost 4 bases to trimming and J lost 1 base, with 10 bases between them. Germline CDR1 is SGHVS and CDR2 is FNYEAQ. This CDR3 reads CASSSSPGNTEAFF. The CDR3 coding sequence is TGTGCCAGCAGCTCCTCCCCGGGGAACACTGAAGCTTTCTTT.

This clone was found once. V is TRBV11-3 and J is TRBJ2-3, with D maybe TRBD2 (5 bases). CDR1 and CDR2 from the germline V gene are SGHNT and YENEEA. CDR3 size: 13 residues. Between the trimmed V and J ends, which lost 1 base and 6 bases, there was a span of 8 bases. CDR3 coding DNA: TGTGCCAGCAGCTTAGGGGAGCGGGATACGCAGTATTTT. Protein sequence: CASSLGERDTQYF.

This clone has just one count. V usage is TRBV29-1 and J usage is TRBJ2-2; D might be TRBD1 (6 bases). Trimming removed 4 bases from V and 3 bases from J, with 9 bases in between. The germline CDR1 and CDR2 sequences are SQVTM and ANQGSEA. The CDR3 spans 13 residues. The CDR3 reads CSVGGPDTGELFF. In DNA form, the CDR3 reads TGCAGCGTTGGGGGGCCAGACACCGGGGAGCTGTTTTTT.

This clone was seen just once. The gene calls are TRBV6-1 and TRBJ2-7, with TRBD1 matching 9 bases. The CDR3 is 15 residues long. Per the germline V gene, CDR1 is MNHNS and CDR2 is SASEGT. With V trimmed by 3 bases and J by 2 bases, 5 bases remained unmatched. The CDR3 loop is CASSDTRDRAYEQYF. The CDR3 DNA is TGTGCCAGCAGTGACACCCGGGACAGGGCCTACGAGCAGTACTTC.

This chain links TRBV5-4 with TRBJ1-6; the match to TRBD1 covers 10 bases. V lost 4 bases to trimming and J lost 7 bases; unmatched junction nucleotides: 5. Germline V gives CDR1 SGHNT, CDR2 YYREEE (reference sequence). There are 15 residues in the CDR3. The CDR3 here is CASSEWGQGNSPLHF. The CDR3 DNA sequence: TGTGCCAGCAGCGAGTGGGGACAGGGGAATTCACCCCTCCACTTT.

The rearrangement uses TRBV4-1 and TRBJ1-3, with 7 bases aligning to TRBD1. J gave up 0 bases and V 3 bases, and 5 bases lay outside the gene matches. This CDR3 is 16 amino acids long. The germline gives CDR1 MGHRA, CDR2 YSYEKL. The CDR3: CASSHGTVSSGNTIYF. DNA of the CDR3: TGCGCCAGCAGCCACGGGACAGTGAGCTCTGGAAACACCATATATTTT.

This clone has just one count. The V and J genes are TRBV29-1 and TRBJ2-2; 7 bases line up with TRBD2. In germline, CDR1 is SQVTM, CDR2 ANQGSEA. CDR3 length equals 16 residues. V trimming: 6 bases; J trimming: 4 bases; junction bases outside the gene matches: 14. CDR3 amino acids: CSVGGPRDRGTGELFF. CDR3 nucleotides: TGCAGCGTGGGAGGGCCTCGAGATCGTGGCACCGGGGAGCTGTTTTTT.

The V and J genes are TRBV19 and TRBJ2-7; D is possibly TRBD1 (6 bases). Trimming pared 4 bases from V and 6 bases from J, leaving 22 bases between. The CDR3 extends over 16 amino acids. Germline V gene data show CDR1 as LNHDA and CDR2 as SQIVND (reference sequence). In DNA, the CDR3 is TGTGCCAGTAGTAGTTCGGGCGGGCAGGGGATCTTCGAGCAGTACTTC. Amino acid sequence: CASSSSGGQGIFEQYF.

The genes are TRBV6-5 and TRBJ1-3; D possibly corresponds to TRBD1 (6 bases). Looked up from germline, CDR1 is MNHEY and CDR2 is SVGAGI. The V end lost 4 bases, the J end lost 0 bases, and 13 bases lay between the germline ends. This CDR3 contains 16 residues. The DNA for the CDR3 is TGTGCCAGCAGTTCAACAGGGCCTCACTCTGGAAACACCATATATTTT. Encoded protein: CASSSTGPHSGNTIYF.

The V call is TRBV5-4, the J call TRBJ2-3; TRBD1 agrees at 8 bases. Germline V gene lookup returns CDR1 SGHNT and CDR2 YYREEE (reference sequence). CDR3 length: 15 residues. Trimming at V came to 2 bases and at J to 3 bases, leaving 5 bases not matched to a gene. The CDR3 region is CASSFQGAETDTQYF. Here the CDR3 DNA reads TGTGCCAGCAGCTTCCAGGGGGCTGAGACAGATACGCAGTATTTT. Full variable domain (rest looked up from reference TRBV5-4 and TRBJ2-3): ETGVTQSPTHLIKTRGQQVTLRCSSQSGHNTVSWYQQALGQGPQFIFQYYREEENGRGNFPPRFSGLQFPNYSSELNVNALELDDSALYLCASSFQGAETDTQYFGPGTRLTVL.

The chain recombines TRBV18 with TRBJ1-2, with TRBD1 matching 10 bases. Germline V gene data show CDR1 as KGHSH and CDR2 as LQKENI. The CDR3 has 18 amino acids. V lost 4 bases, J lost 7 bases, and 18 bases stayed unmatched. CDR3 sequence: CASSRVPGQGRPALGYTF. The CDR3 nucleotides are TGTGCCAGCTCACGTGTACCGGGACAGGGGCGCCCTGCCCTTGGCTACACCTTC.

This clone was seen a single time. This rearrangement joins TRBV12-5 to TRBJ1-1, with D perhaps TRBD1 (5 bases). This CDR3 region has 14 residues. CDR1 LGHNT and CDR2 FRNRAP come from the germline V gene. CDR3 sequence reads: CVTQGGATNTEAFF. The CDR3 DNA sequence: TGTGTGACGCAGGGAGGGGCGACGAACACTGAAGCTTTCTTT.